Below are 32 T cell receptor beta chains sequenced from a single sample in a study of metastatic and nonmetastatic thyroid tumors. Patients had received no treatment of any kind before thyroid surgery. With MiXCR, TCRdb reprocessed the PCR reads. The sample contains about 92,000 clones, 15% of which appear only once. Input material: blood. These TCRs come from a female donor with papillary thyroid cancer or a benign thyroid nodule (not recorded which). Some clones in this sample may be carry-over from other donors' samples.

This clone was recorded only once. A much more abundant neighbour one base away suggests this may be a read error. This sample includes further DNA sequences coding for the same CDR3. CDR3 in DNA: TGTGCCAGCAGCTGGGGCGGGGTCGGTGAGACCCAGTACTTC. It encodes CASSWGGVGETQYF. The gene calls are TRBV7-3 and TRBJ2-5; TRBD2 might be the D (6 bases). Trimming took 4 bases from V and 5 from J, leaving 14 bases between them. CDR1 is SGHTA, CDR2 FQGTGA, per germline. This CDR3 contains 14 residues.

Remarks on this clone: A read error may be the cause here, since a much bigger clone is one base away. V gene TRBV9 combines with J gene TRBJ2-1, with TRBD2 identical over 10 bases. The CDR3 has 15 residues. The germline CDR1 and CDR2 sequences are SGDLS and YYNGEE. V lost 2 bases to trimming and J lost 8 bases; unmatched junction nucleotides: 7. Written as DNA, the CDR3 is TGTGCCAGCAGCGTTTCGACTAGCGGGCAGGATGAGCAGTTCTTC. It yields the protein CASSVSTSGQDEQFF.

This clone was seen ten or more times. The gene calls are TRBV6-2 or TRBV6-3 and TRBJ1-4; possible D gene TRBD1, 5 bases. This CDR3 region has 15 residues. V lost 0 bases to trimming and J lost 7 bases, with 12 bases between them. Germline V gives CDR1 MNHEY, CDR2 SVGEGT. The DNA for the CDR3 is TGTGCCAGCAGTTACTCCGGGGGTTTGAGTGAAAAACTGTTTTTT. This sequence encodes CASSYSGGLSEKLFF.

This clone was seen at least ten times. The chain employs TRBV6-1 and TRBJ2-1; D ambiguous. This CDR3 contains 11 residues. Per germline, CDR1 MNHNS and CDR2 SASEGT. The germline V and J ends were trimmed by 8 bases and 6 bases, with 8 bases remaining between them. For the CDR3, the DNA is TGTGCCAGCGACGGCCGCAATGAGCAGTTCTTC. Translation gives CASDGRNEQFF.

This clone was detected many times. The rearrangement links TRBV3-1 to TRBJ2-3; D is unclear. The V and J ends lost 1 base and 2 bases respectively, with 10 bases between them. This CDR3 contains 15 residues. Germline CDR1 and CDR2: LGHDT and YNNKEL (reference sequence). As DNA, the CDR3 is TGTGCCAGCAGCCAAGGACACCTCCTCACAGATACGCAGTATTTT. Its protein product is CASSQGHLLTDTQYF.

This clone was seen at least ten times. J is TRBJ2-5 and V is TRBV5-1, with TRBD1 matching over 9 bases. CDR1 is SGHRS, CDR2 YFSETQ, per germline. This CDR3 has 14 residues. The trim removed 6 bases at V and 3 bases at J, leaving 6 bases unmatched. The CDR3 DNA reads as TGCGCCAGCACACCGGGACAGGGAAAAGAGACCCAGTACTTC. It translates to CASTPGQGKETQYF.

This clone was observed many times. This sample also contains other DNA sequences that code for the same CDR3. This chain uses TRBV5-1 with TRBJ2-3; D gene ambiguous. There are 13 residues in the CDR3. Trimming cost V 7 bases and J 6 bases, with 15 bases left between them. The germline gives CDR1 SGHRS, CDR2 YFSETQ. CDR3 nucleotide sequence: TGCGCCAGCCGAAGTTCGGAGTTGGATACGCAGTATTTT. This codes for CASRSSELDTQYF.

This clone appeared many times. This chain links TRBV20-1 with TRBJ2-3, with TRBD2 matching 7 bases. Germline lookup yields CDR1 DFQATT and CDR2 SNEGSKA (reference sequence). Trimming removed 3 bases from V and 2 bases from J; junction bases left unmatched: 8. CDR3 length: 15 residues. The chain's CDR3 is CSARRPAGTTDTQYF. CDR3 coding DNA: TGCAGTGCTAGGCGGCCAGCGGGGACCACAGATACGCAGTATTTT.

This clone was recorded at least ten times. The chain carries TRBV5-5 and TRBJ1-6; weak D call: TRBD1 (6 bases). The CDR3 consists of 15 residues. Trimming took off 4 bases at V and 7 bases at J, with 15 bases between the two ends. Per germline, CDR1 SGHKS and CDR2 YYEKEE (reference sequence). This chain's CDR3 is CASSREQGANSPLHF. The CDR3, as DNA: TGTGCCAGCAGCCGCGAACAGGGAGCCAATTCACCCCTCCACTTT. The full variable domain, rest sourced from reference TRBV5-5 and TRBJ1-6, is DAGVTQSPTHLIKTRGQQVTLRCSPISGHKSVSWYQQVLGQGPQFIFQYYEKEERGRGNFPDRFSARQFPNYSSELNVNALLLGDSALYLCASSREQGANSPLHFGNGTRLTVT.

Details on this clone: This may be a read error, as it is one base from a much larger clone. This sequence joins TRBV19 and TRBJ2-1; D perhaps matches TRBD2 (6 bases). Trimming took 4 bases from V and 9 from J, leaving 19 bases between them. CDR1 LNHDA and CDR2 SQIVND come from the germline V gene (reference sequence). The CDR3 sequence is 15 residues long. CDR3 amino acids: CASSSLASLGTEQFF. CDR3 nucleotide sequence: TGTGCCAGTAGTAGTCTAGCGTCGTTGGGCACTGAGCAGTTCTTC.

In its sample, this clone was seen a few times. A single base separates this from a much larger clone, so it may be a read error. Distinct nucleotide sequences in the sample also encode this CDR3. The chain uses TRBV28 and TRBJ2-2, with 8 bases aligning to TRBD2. The CDR3 is made up of 16 amino acids. CDR1 is MDHEN, CDR2 SYDVKM, per germline. The chain's CDR3 is CASSNREGPRPGELFF. The CDR3 DNA is TGTGCAAGCTCCAACCGGGAGGGACCGCGACCCGGGGAGCTGTTTTTT.

This clone has at least ten counts. The chain recombines TRBV10-2 with TRBJ2-2; 9 bases align to TRBD1. Germline CDR1 reads WSHSY; CDR2 reads SAAADI. V was clipped by 7 bases and J by 1 base; unmatched bases: 1. The CDR3 loop spans 14 amino acids. The CDR3 region is CASKGQGNTGELFF. Here the CDR3 DNA reads TGCGCCAGCAAGGGACAGGGGAACACCGGGGAGCTGTTTTTT.

This clone was observed many times. The rearrangement links TRBV25-1 to TRBJ2-3, with no clear D. Trimming took 1 base from V and 1 from J, leaving 6 bases between them. Germline V gene data show CDR1 as MGHDK and CDR2 as SYGVNS. The CDR3 runs to 14 residues. CDR3: CASSEFTGTDTQYF. In DNA form, the CDR3 reads TGTGCCAGCAGTGAATTCACAGGCACAGATACGCAGTATTTT.

About this clone: Possible read error: a much larger clone is one base away. The chain employs TRBV2 and TRBJ2-3; D is uncertain. The CDR3 loop spans 13 amino acids. The germline V gene has CDR1 SNHLY and CDR2 FYNNEI. Between the trimmed V and J ends, which lost 7 bases and 1 base, there was a span of 9 bases. The CDR3 loop is CASIRGRTDTQYF. CDR3 bases: TGTGCCAGCATTCGCGGACGCACAGATACGCAGTATTTT.

Comments on this clone: A single base separates this from a much larger clone, so it may be a read error. Additional DNA sequences in this sample encode the identical CDR3. The gene calls are TRBV28 and TRBJ1-4; D uncertain. Germline V gene data show CDR1 as MDHEN and CDR2 as SYDVKM. CDR3 length: 13 residues. Trimming took 6 bases from V and 4 from J, leaving 9 bases between them. The CDR3 bases are TGTGCCAGCAGGATCCGAGGTAATGAAAAACTGTTTTTT. Translation: CASRIRGNEKLFF.

This clone was recorded many times. The chain has TRBV30 and TRBJ2-1; 12 bases map to TRBD2. The germline V gene has CDR1 GTSNPN and CDR2 SVGIG (reference sequence). The CDR3 contains 15 residues. V lost 4 bases, J lost 4 bases, and 5 bases stayed unmatched. CDR3 amino acids: CAWTSGGARYNEQFF. The CDR3 nucleotides are TGTGCCTGGACTAGCGGGGGGGCGAGGTACAATGAGCAGTTCTTC.

This clone was seen repeatedly, ten times or more. The chain couples TRBV7-3 to TRBJ2-2; 8 bases line up with TRBD2. CDR1 and CDR2 from the germline V gene are SGHTA and FQGTGA. The CDR3 is made up of 14 amino acids. V trimming: 3 bases; J trimming: 4 bases; junction bases outside the gene matches: 1. The CDR3 DNA sequence: TGTGCCAGCAGCTTCGCGGGGGGCACCGGGGAGCTGTTTTTT. Protein product: CASSFAGGTGELFF.

This clone was found many times. The chain combines TRBV6-6 with TRBJ1-1; D perhaps matches TRBD1 (5 bases). Germline lookup yields CDR1 MNHNY and CDR2 SVGAGI (reference sequence). The CDR3 sequence is 15 residues long. With 2 bases removed from V and 1 base from J, the gap between germline ends came to 11 bases. CDR3 sequence: CASSYTRATNTEAFF. CDR3 sequence (DNA): TGTGCCAGCAGTTACACCAGGGCCACGAACACTGAAGCTTTCTTT.

This clone was observed many times. V is TRBV9 and J is TRBJ2-3, with TRBD2 matching over 8 bases. V lost 4 bases, J lost 1 base, and 8 bases stayed unmatched. The length of the CDR3 is 16 residues. Germline-derived CDR1 and CDR2 are SGDLS and YYNGEE. The CDR3 protein is CASSPGLSGGTDTQYF. In DNA form, the CDR3 reads TGTGCCAGCAGCCCTGGCCTTAGCGGGGGCACAGATACGCAGTATTTT.

This clone was detected ten times or more. This rearrangement joins TRBV12-3 or TRBV12-4 to TRBJ2-7; possibly TRBD1 for D (5 bases). The V end lost 6 bases, the J end lost 3 bases, and 18 bases lay between the germline ends. The CDR3 runs 15 residues. DNA for the CDR3: TGTGCCAGCAGCACCTCGAAGGCGACAGTCTACGAGCAGTACTTC. Translated, it gives CASSTSKATVYEQYF.

This clone came up many times. This same CDR3 is encoded by further DNA sequences in the sample. The chain couples TRBV18 to TRBJ2-1, with D maybe TRBD2 (7 bases). V shed 2 bases and J shed 0 bases, with 11 bases lying between them. The length of the CDR3 is 16 residues. In germline, CDR1 is KGHSH, CDR2 LQKENI. The CDR3 bases are TGTGCCAGCTCACCAGGGGGGGCGAGCTCCTACAATGAGCAGTTCTTC. Protein sequence: CASSPGGASSYNEQFF. The variable domain in full, completed from reference TRBV18 and TRBJ2-1, reads NAGVMQNPRHLVRRRGQEARLRCSPMKGHSHVYWYRQLPEEGLKFMVYLQKENIIDESGMPKERFSAEFPKEGPSILRIQQVVRGDSAAYFCASSPGGASSYNEQFFGPGTRLTVL.

At least ten counts were recorded for this clone. This sequence joins TRBV28 and TRBJ2-7; the D is unclear. Looked up from germline, CDR1 is MDHEN and CDR2 is SYDVKM. Trimming removed 3 bases at V and 3 bases at J, with 9 bases between. The CDR3 sequence is 13 residues long. The CDR3 DNA is TGTGCCAGCAGTTTTGCTGGGAACTACGAGCAGTACTTC. Protein sequence: CASSFAGNYEQYF.

The sample holds many counts of this clone. The gene calls are TRBV3-1 and TRBJ1-4, with a weak D call TRBD1 (5 bases). The CDR3 spans 15 residues. Germline CDR1 is LGHDT and CDR2 is YNNKEL (reference sequence). V lost 4 bases and J 7 bases, leaving 16 bases between the germline ends. CDR3 loop: CASSPRGPRAEKLFF. CDR3 in DNA: TGTGCCAGCAGCCCTCGCGGTCCCAGGGCTGAAAAACTGTTTTTT. The full variable domain, in which reference TRBV3-1 and TRBJ1-4 provide the parts outside the CDR3, is DTAVSQTPKYLVTQMGNDKSIKCEQNLGHDTMYWYKQDSKKFLKIMFSYNNKELIINETVPNRFSPKSPDKAHLNLHINSLELGDSAVYFCASSPRGPRAEKLFFGSGTQLSVL.

This chain links TRBV30 with TRBJ1-6, with D possibly matching TRBD1 (5 bases). Trimming removed 3 bases from V and 9 bases from J, with 15 bases in between. There are 14 residues in the CDR3. CDR1 and CDR2 from the germline V gene are GTSNPN and SVGIG (reference sequence). DNA for the CDR3: TGTGCCTGGAGCTGGGTGCAGGGAGGTTCACCCCTCCACTTT. As protein: CAWSWVQGGSPLHF.

This clone has ten or more counts. V gene TRBV29-1 combines with J gene TRBJ1-5; 9 nucleotides agree with TRBD1. This CDR3 region has 12 residues. Trimming removed 7 bases from V and 4 bases from J; junction bases left unmatched: 2. Germline loops: CDR1 SQVTM, CDR2 ANQGSEA. The CDR3 nucleotides are TGCAGCGCCGGACAGGGGAATCAGCCCCAGCATTTT. The encoded protein is CSAGQGNQPQHF. Variable domain in full (rest from reference TRBV29-1 and TRBJ1-5): SAVISQKPSRDICQRGTSLTIQCQVDSQVTMMFWYRQQPGQSLTLIATANQGSEATYESGFVIDKFPISRPNLTFSTLTVSNMSPEDSSIYLCSAGQGNQPQHFGDGTRLSIL.

This clone was counted ten times or more. V usage is TRBV10-3 and J usage is TRBJ2-7; TRBD1 is a possible D gene (5 bases). V was shortened by 0 bases and J by 0 bases, with 12 bases between the two germline ends. The CDR3 contains 16 residues. Germline assignment: CDR1 ENHRY and CDR2 SYGVKD. For the CDR3, the DNA is TGTGCCATCAGTGAGTCGCGACAGCTCTACTCCTACGAGCAGTACTTC. It encodes CAISESRQLYSYEQYF.

This clone was seen at least ten times. The chain links TRBV20-1 to TRBJ2-1, with 10 bases that match TRBD1. J gave up 0 bases and V 3 bases, and 11 bases lay outside the gene matches. CDR1 and CDR2 from the germline V gene are DFQATT and SNEGSKA (reference sequence). The CDR3 runs to 18 residues. CDR3 nucleotides: TGCAGTGCTAGCGAGGACAGGGGGACGGGGATCTCCTACAATGAGCAGTTCTTC. It yields the protein CSASEDRGTGISYNEQFF.

The table lists this clone with many counts. V usage is TRBV20-1 and J usage is TRBJ1-5; 10 nucleotides match TRBD1. The CDR3 length is 15 residues. Trimming removed 3 bases from V and 6 bases from J; junction bases left unmatched: 8. Germline values: CDR1 DFQATT, CDR2 SNEGSKA (reference sequence). CDR3 in DNA: TGCAGTGCTAGTAGGGGACAGGGGAAAGGTCAGCCCCAGCATTTT. This translates into CSASRGQGKGQPQHF.

This clone was observed many times. The chain uses TRBV5-1 and TRBJ1-5, with D unresolved. The length of the CDR3 is 14 residues. The V end lost 1 base, the J end lost 1 base, and 6 bases lay between the germline ends. Germline CDR1 reads SGHRS; CDR2 reads YFSETQ. In nucleotides, the CDR3 is TGCGCCAGCAGCTTGTCGGGCAGCAATCAGCCCCAGCATTTT. Translated: CASSLSGSNQPQHF.

This clone was recorded many times. The rearrangement uses TRBV7-2 and TRBJ2-3, with D possibly TRBD1 on 6 matching bases. The V gene lost 1 base and the J gene lost 5 bases, with 7 bases spanning the gap. Germline V lookup: CDR1 SGHTA, CDR2 FQGNSA. The CDR3 is 13 amino acids. CDR3 amino acids: CASSLVGGDTQYF. The DNA of the CDR3 is TGTGCCAGCAGCTTAGTAGGGGGAGATACGCAGTATTTT. The full variable domain, its missing parts supplied by reference TRBV7-2 and TRBJ2-3, is GAGVSQSPSNKVTEKGKDVELRCDPISGHTALYWYRQSLGQGLEFLIYFQGNSAPDKSGLPSDRFSAERTGGSVSTLTIQRTQQEDSAVYLCASSLVGGDTQYFGPGTRLTVL.

This clone was detected ten times or more. This sequence joins TRBV5-1 and TRBJ1-2, with D hard to call. This CDR3 spans 15 amino acids. Germline CDR1 SGHRS, CDR2 YFSETQ. The V gene lost 0 bases and the J gene lost 4 bases, with 13 bases spanning the gap. The CDR3 loop reads CASSLDEGSPYGYTF. CDR3 in DNA: TGCGCCAGCAGCTTGGACGAGGGCAGCCCCTATGGCTACACCTTC.

At least ten counts were recorded for this clone. The V and J genes are TRBV28 and TRBJ2-1; D remains ambiguous. The CDR3 extends over 16 amino acids. Germline V gene sequence: CDR1 MDHEN, CDR2 SYDVKM. V was pared by 6 bases and J by 4 bases, with 19 bases between. The DNA of the CDR3 is TGTGCCAGCAGCCCCTCCGGAGCCACCGTTTACAATGAGCAGTTCTTC. As protein: CASSPSGATVYNEQFF.